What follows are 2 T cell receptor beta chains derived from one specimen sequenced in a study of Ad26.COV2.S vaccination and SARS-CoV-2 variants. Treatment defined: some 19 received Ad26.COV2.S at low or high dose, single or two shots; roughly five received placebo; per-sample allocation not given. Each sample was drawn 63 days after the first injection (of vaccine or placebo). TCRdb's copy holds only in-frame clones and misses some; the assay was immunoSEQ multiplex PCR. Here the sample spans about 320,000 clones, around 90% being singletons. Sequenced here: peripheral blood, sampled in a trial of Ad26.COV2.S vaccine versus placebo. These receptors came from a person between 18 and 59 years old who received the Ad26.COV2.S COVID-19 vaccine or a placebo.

In DNA, the CDR3 is TGCGCCAGCAGGATAGAGGGTGGAACTGAAGCTTTCTTT. Translation: CASRIEGGTEAFF. This chain uses TRBV5-1 with TRBJ1-1, with D unclear. CDR3 length: 13 amino acids. V lost 5 bases, J lost 5 bases, and 13 bases lay in between. CDR1 and CDR2 (germline): SGHRS, YFSETQ.

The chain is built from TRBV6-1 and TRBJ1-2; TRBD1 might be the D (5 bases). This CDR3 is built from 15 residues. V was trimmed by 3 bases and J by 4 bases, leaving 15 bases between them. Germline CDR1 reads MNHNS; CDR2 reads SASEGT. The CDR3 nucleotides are TGTGCCAGCAGTGAGGGCCGCGGGGCCCGCTATGGCTACACCTTC. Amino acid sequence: CASSEGRGARYGYTF.